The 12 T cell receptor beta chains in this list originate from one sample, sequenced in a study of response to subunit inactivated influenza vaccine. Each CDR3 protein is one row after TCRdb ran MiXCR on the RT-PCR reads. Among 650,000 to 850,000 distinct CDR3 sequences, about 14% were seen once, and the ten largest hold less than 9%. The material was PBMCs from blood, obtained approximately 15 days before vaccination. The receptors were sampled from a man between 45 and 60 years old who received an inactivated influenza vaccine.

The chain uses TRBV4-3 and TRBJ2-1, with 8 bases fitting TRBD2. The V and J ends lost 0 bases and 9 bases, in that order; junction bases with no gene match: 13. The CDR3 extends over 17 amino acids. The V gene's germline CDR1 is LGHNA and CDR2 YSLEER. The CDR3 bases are TGCGCCAGCAGCCAAGACCCCCCCGGGACTAGGCACTCTGAGCAGTTCTTC. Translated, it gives CASSQDPPGTRHSEQFF.

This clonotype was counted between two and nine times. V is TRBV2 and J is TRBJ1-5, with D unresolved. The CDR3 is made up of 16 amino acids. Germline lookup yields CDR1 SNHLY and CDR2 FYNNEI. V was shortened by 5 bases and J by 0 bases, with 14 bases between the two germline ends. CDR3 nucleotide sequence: TGTGCCAGCAGTCCGGGTCACCAGTATAGCAATCAGCCCCAGCATTTT. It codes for CASSPGHQYSNQPQHF.

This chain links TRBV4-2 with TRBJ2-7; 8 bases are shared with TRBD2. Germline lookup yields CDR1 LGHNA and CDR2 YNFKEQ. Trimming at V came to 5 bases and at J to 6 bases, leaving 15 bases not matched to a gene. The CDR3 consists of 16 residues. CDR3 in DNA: TGTGCCAGCAGCAAAGTCGGCTGGACTAGCAATCGCGAGCAGTACTTC. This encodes CASSKVGWTSNREQYF.

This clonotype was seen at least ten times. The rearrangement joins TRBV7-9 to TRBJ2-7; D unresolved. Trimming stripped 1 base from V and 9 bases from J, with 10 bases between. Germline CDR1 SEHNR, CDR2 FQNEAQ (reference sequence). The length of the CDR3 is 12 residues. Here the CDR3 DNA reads TGTGCCAGCAGCTTAGAGGGTGGGGTGCAGTACTTC. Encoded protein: CASSLEGGVQYF.

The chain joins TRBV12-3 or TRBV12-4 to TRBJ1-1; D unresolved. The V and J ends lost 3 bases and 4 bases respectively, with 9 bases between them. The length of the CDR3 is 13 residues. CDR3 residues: CASSLMGFTEAFF. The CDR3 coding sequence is TGTGCCAGCAGTTTGATGGGGTTCACTGAAGCTTTCTTT.

CDR3: CASSRTGNGYTF. The CDR3 DNA is TGTGCCAGCAGCAGGACAGGGAATGGCTACACCTTC. This chain links TRBV27 with TRBJ1-2; 8 positions agree with TRBD1. J was trimmed by 6 bases and V by 6 bases; bases with no gene match: 3. Germline CDR1 is MNHEY and CDR2 is SMNVEV (reference sequence). This CDR3 has 12 amino acids.

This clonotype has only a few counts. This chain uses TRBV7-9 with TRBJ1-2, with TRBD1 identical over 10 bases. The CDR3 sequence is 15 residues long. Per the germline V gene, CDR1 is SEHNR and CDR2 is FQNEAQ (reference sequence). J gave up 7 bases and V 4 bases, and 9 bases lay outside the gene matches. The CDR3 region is CASSSSGQGMSGYTF. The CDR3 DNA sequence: TGTGCCAGCAGCTCATCGGGACAGGGGATGAGTGGCTACACCTTC. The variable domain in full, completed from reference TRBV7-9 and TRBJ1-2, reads DTGVSQNPRHKITKRGQNVTFRCDPISEHNRLYWYRQTLGQGPEFLTYFQNEAQLEKSRLLSDRFSAERPKGSFSTLEIQRTEQGDSAMYLCASSSSGQGMSGYTFGSGTRLTVV.

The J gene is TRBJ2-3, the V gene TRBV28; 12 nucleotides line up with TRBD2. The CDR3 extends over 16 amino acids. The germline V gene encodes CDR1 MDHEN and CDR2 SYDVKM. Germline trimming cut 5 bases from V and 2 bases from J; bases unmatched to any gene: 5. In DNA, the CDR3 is TGTGCCAGCAGTCCTACTAGCGGGAGGTTCACAGATACGCAGTATTTT. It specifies CASSPTSGRFTDTQYF.

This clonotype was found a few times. The CDR3 spells CSAVQGRNYGYTF. DNA of the CDR3: TGCAGTGCTGTACAGGGCCGAAACTATGGCTACACCTTC. The J gene is TRBJ1-2, the V gene TRBV20-1, with D possibly being TRBD1 (6 bases). From germline, CDR1 is DFQATT and CDR2 SNEGSKA (reference sequence). There are 13 residues in the CDR3. Trimming shortened V by 5 bases and J by 2 bases, and 12 bases separated the two germline ends.

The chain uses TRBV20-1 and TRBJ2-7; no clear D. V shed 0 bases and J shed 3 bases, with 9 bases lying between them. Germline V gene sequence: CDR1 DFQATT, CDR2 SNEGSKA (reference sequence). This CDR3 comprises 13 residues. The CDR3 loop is CSAREEALYEQYF. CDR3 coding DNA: TGCAGTGCTAGAGAAGAGGCGCTCTACGAGCAGTACTTC.

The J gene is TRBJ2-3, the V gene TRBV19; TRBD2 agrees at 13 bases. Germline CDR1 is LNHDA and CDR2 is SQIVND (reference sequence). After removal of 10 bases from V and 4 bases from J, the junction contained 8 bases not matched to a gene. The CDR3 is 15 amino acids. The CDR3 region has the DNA TGTGCCACAATTAGGACTAGCGGGGGCTCAGATACGCAGTATTTT. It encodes CATIRTSGGSDTQYF.

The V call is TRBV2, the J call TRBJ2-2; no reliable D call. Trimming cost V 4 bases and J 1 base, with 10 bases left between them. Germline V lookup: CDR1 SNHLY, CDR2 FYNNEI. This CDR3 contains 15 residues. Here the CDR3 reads CASSAVGLNTGELFF. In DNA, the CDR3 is TGTGCCAGCAGTGCTGTCGGATTGAACACCGGGGAGCTGTTTTTT. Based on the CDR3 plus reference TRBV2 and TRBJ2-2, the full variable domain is EPEVTQTPSHQVTQMGQEVILRCVPISNHLYFYWYRQILGQKVEFLVSFYNNEISEKSEIFDDQFSVERPDGSNFTLKIRSTKLEDSAMYFCASSAVGLNTGELFFGEGSRLTVL.